The 9 T cell receptor beta chains below come from one sample, sequenced in a study of T cells after yellow fever vaccination. TCRdb independently ran MiXCR on the 5' RACE reads; one entry per CDR3 protein. The sample has approximately 550,000 distinct CDR3 sequences, 15% to 20% seen once. The sample in question was PBMCs, obtained 15 days after the yellow fever booster vaccination. These receptor sequences come from a young man who received the YFV17D yellow fever vaccine.

V is TRBV20-1 and J is TRBJ2-1; 9 nucleotides match TRBD2. Trimming cost V 5 bases and J 8 bases; bases outside gene matches: 10. Germline CDR1 and CDR2: DFQATT and SNEGSKA (reference sequence). CDR3 length equals 14 residues. The CDR3 is CSAHPIAGDYEQFF. The CDR3 bases are TGCAGTGCTCACCCTATAGCGGGAGATTATGAGCAGTTCTTC.

This clonotype was found a few times. The chain couples TRBV5-1 to TRBJ2-7; 7 bases are shared with TRBD2. Germline assignment: CDR1 SGHRS and CDR2 YFSETQ. The CDR3 loop spans 17 amino acids. The V gene end was trimmed by 5 bases and the J gene end by 1 base; junction bases not matched to a gene: 15. The chain's CDR3 is CASSLWGSASGSYEQYF. The CDR3 DNA follows: TGCGCCAGCAGTCTATGGGGTTCGGCTAGCGGATCCTACGAGCAGTACTTC.

Only a few counts were recorded for this clonotype. V and J are TRBV7-2 and TRBJ2-5, with D possibly being TRBD1 (5 bases). Trimming cost V 1 base and J 1 base, with 13 bases left between them. The length of the CDR3 is 16 residues. Germline loops: CDR1 SGHTA, CDR2 FQGNSA. The CDR3 loop reads CASSLEGPTVQETQYF. DNA of the CDR3: TGTGCCAGCAGCTTAGAGGGCCCGACAGTCCAAGAGACCCAGTACTTC.

This clonotype was seen more than once but under ten times. CDR3 DNA sequence: TGTGCCACCATGTCGAAGTGGTCCTACAATGAGCAGTTCTTC. Its translation: CATMSKWSYNEQFF. V gene TRBV24-1 combines with J gene TRBJ2-1; no firm D call. CDR1 and CDR2 (germline): KGHDR, SFDVKD. The CDR3 is made up of 14 amino acids. The V end lost 8 bases, the J end lost 1 base, and 11 bases lay between the germline ends.

The CDR3 protein is CASSLMVGRDEQFF. The CDR3, as DNA: TGTGCCAGCAGCTTAATGGTCGGGAGGGATGAGCAGTTCTTC. This sequence joins TRBV7-3 and TRBJ2-1; 8 nucleotides line up with TRBD2. The J segment lost 8 bases and the V segment lost 1 base, leaving 4 bases of the junction unmatched. Germline V CDR1 and CDR2: SGHTA, FQGTGA. The CDR3 runs 14 residues. Full variable domain (remainder filled in from reference TRBV7-3 and TRBJ2-1): GAGVSQTPSNKVTEKGKYVELRCDPISGHTALYWYRQSLGQGPEFLIYFQGTGAADDSGLPNDRFFAVRPEGSVSTLKIQRTERGDSAVYLCASSLMVGRDEQFFGPGTRLTVL.

This chain joins TRBV7-2 and TRBJ2-1; D is undetermined. Germline V lookup: CDR1 SGHTA, CDR2 FQGNSA. This CDR3 region has 14 residues. V lost 5 bases and J lost 3, with 11 bases in between. CDR3 sequence reads: CASSPSGGYNEQFF. As DNA, the CDR3 is TGTGCCAGCAGCCCCTCGGGCGGCTACAATGAGCAGTTCTTC.

CDR3 sequence reads: CASSSSGTTDTQYF. In DNA form, the CDR3 reads TGTGCCAGCAGCTCGAGCGGGACCACAGATACGCAGTATTTT. J is TRBJ2-3 and V is TRBV5-6; TRBD2 agrees at 7 bases. With V trimmed by 3 bases and J by 2 bases, 3 bases remained unmatched. The CDR3 contains 14 residues. CDR1 and CDR2 (germline): SGHDT, YYEEEE.

The chain is built from TRBV25-1 and TRBJ2-1; D is ambiguous. V lost 3 bases, J lost 0 bases, and 9 bases lay in between. CDR3 length: 15 residues. Germline-derived CDR1 and CDR2 are MGHDK and SYGVNS. The CDR3 DNA reads as TGTGCCAGCAGTGACAGGTGGGTCTCCTACAATGAGCAGTTCTTC. It codes for CASSDRWVSYNEQFF.

The chain combines TRBV11-2 with TRBJ2-3; the D gene is possibly TRBD2 (6 bases). CDR3 length: 15 residues. The V end lost 1 base, the J end lost 3 bases, and 11 bases lay between the germline ends. Germline V lookup: CDR1 SGHAT, CDR2 FQNNGV. CDR3 nucleotides: TGTGCCAGCAGCTTAGTAGCGGCCCAGACAGATACGCAGTATTTT. Translating it yields CASSLVAAQTDTQYF.